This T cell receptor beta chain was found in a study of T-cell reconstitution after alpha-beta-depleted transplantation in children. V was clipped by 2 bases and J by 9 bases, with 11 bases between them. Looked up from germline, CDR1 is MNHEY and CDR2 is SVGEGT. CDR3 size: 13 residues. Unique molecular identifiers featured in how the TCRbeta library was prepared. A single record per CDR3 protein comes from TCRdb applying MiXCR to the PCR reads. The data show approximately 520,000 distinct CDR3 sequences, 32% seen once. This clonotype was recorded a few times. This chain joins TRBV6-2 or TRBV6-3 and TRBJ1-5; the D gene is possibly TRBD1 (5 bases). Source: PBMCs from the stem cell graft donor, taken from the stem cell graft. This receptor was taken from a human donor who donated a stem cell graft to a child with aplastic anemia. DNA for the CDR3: TGTGCCAGCAGTTACGGGACTTCTGCGCCCCAGCATTTT. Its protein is CASSYGTSAPQHF.